Each of the 20 T cell receptor beta chains below was sequenced from the same sample in a study of blood T cell repertoires in COVID-19. Method: immunoSEQ multiplex PCR; TCRdb's copy keeps in-frame clones and lacks some. The sample contains 25,000 to 35,000 clones, 91% of which appear only once. The sequenced sample consisted of peripheral blood. All receptors derive from a human donor with active COVID-19. The donor label of this sample is uncertain.

V is TRBV19 and J is TRBJ2-3; D is perhaps TRBD2 (6 bases). V was shortened by 1 base and J by 5 bases, with 16 bases between the two germline ends. This CDR3 is built from 16 residues. Germline V gene sequence: CDR1 LNHDA, CDR2 SQIVND (reference sequence). The CDR3 sequence: CASSIGRLAKGDTQYF. The CDR3 nucleotides read TGTGCCAGTAGTATAGGTCGGCTAGCGAAGGGAGATACGCAGTATTTT.

This chain links TRBV6-6 with TRBJ1-4; the D gene is possibly TRBD1 (6 bases). The V gene lost 8 bases and the J gene lost 10 bases, with 11 bases spanning the gap. This CDR3 is built from 11 residues. Germline values: CDR1 MNHNY, CDR2 SVGAGI (reference sequence). In nucleotides, the CDR3 is TGTGCCAGCGGGGGCGAGGGAAAACTGTTTTTT. Residues: CASGGEGKLFF.

The chain uses TRBV7-6 and TRBJ2-1; 9 bases align to TRBD2. V was clipped by 4 bases and J by 2 bases; unmatched bases: 15. The germline gives CDR1 SGHVS, CDR2 FNYEAQ. The CDR3 length is 19 residues. The CDR3: CASSSYPFGAGGTYNEQFF. The CDR3 nucleotides are TGTGCCAGCAGCTCTTACCCTTTCGGAGCGGGAGGCACCTACAATGAGCAGTTCTTC.

The genes are TRBV7-8 and TRBJ2-7; 7 bases map to TRBD2. There are 17 residues in the CDR3. After removal of 5 bases from V and 5 bases from J, the junction contained 18 bases not matched to a gene. Germline values: CDR1 SGHVS, CDR2 FQNEAQ. CDR3: CASSLPIAGRTHDEQYF. CDR3 coding DNA: TGTGCCAGCAGCCTACCTATAGCGGGTCGTACCCACGACGAGCAGTACTTC.

The chain uses TRBV7-2 and TRBJ2-1; 7 bases fit TRBD1. J was trimmed by 3 bases and V by 7 bases; bases with no gene match: 6. From germline, CDR1 is SGHTA and CDR2 FQGNSA. The CDR3 spans 14 residues. CDR3 bases: TGTGCCAGCACCGGACAGGCCATCTACAATGAGCAGTTCTTC. This gives the protein CASTGQAIYNEQFF.

The chain uses TRBV3-1 (or the pseudogene TRBV3-2) and TRBJ1-6; 8 positions agree with TRBD1. This CDR3 is built from 20 residues. Germline CDR1 and CDR2: LGHDT and YNNKEL (reference sequence). Germline trimming cut 3 bases from V and 0 bases from J; bases unmatched to any gene: 13. The chain's CDR3 is CASSQGRTGMFSSYNSPLHF. The CDR3 DNA sequence: TGTGCCAGCAGCCAGGGGAGGACAGGGATGTTCAGCTCCTATAATTCACCCCTCCACTTT.

The chain couples TRBV28 to TRBJ2-7; the D gene is possibly TRBD1 (7 bases). The CDR3 contains 14 residues. The germline V and J ends were trimmed by 7 bases and 4 bases, with 17 bases remaining between them. Per the germline V gene, CDR1 is MDHEN and CDR2 is SYDVKM. This CDR3 is CASTLGGGGYEQYF. The CDR3 nucleotides are TGTGCCAGCACCCTCGGAGGGGGCGGTTACGAGCAGTACTTC.

J is TRBJ1-2 and V is TRBV7-2, with D possibly being TRBD1 (6 bases). This CDR3 is built from 14 residues. From germline, CDR1 is SGHTA and CDR2 FQGNSA. V was shortened by 5 bases and J by 3 bases, with 13 bases between the two germline ends. CDR3 in amino acids: CASSPRGGDYGYTF. The CDR3 region has the DNA TGTGCCAGCAGCCCTAGGGGGGGGGACTATGGCTACACCTTC. The full variable domain, rest sourced from reference TRBV7-2 and TRBJ1-2, is GAGVSQSPSNKVTEKGKDVELRCDPISGHTALYWYRQSLGQGLEFLIYFQGNSAPDKSGLPSDRFSAERTGGSVSTLTIQRTQQEDSAVYLCASSPRGGDYGYTFGSGTRLTVV.

The chain uses TRBV7-9 and TRBJ1-3; D is possibly TRBD1 (5 bases). This CDR3 is built from 17 residues. Germline CDR1 is SEHNR and CDR2 is FQNEAQ (reference sequence). Trimming cost V 6 bases and J 4 bases, with 22 bases left between them. In DNA, the CDR3 is TGTGCCAGCAGTCATACATCCTCAAACACAGGAGGAAACACCATATATTTT. Amino acid sequence: CASSHTSSNTGGNTIYF.

This chain joins TRBV6-2 or TRBV6-3 and TRBJ2-7; D is perhaps TRBD1 (5 bases). The germline V gene has CDR1 MNHEY and CDR2 SVGEGT. This CDR3 comprises 13 residues. V gave up 5 bases and J gave up 3 bases, with 11 bases separating them. The CDR3: CASSTRQLYEQYF. CDR3 bases: TGTGCCAGCAGTACCCGACAGCTCTACGAGCAGTACTTC.

This clone was picked up one time. The V gene is TRBV29-1, the J gene TRBJ2-7, with D possibly TRBD2 on 6 matching bases. The germline V and J ends were trimmed by 4 bases and 2 bases, with 12 bases remaining between them. Germline-derived CDR1 and CDR2 are SQVTM and ANQGSEA. CDR3 length: 13 amino acids. Here the CDR3 DNA reads TGCAGCGTTGTACGGGGGTCAACCTACGAGCAGTACTTC. Residues: CSVVRGSTYEQYF.

This clone was observed once. The chain links TRBV7-6 to TRBJ2-3, with TRBD2 matching over 9 bases. CDR3 length: 16 residues. Germline V gene data show CDR1 as SGHVS and CDR2 as FNYEAQ. Germline trimming cut 5 bases from V and 4 bases from J; bases unmatched to any gene: 10. In nucleotides, the CDR3 is TGTGCCAGCAGCCGTCGTATAGCGGGGGAGGCAGATACGCAGTATTTT. Translating it yields CASSRRIAGEADTQYF.

The chain combines TRBV7-2 with TRBJ2-5; possible D gene TRBD2, 6 bases. The CDR3 runs 15 residues. Trimming pared 4 bases from V and 5 bases from J, leaving 17 bases between. Germline lookup yields CDR1 SGHTA and CDR2 FQGNSA. CDR3 residues: CASSSESYGGETQYF. Here the CDR3 DNA reads TGTGCCAGCAGCTCAGAATCCTATGGGGGGGAGACCCAGTACTTC.

This clone is deemed large. The chain employs TRBV4-3 and TRBJ1-1; D perhaps matches TRBD1 (5 bases). Germline CDR1 LGHNA, CDR2 YSLEER. Trimming removed 0 bases at V and 11 bases at J, with 16 bases between. This CDR3 region has 14 residues. CDR3 DNA sequence: TGCGCCAGCAGCCAAGATCAGGGCCGCTCCTGGGCTTTCTTT. Its protein is CASSQDQGRSWAFF.

The V gene is TRBV11-2, the J gene TRBJ2-1; D not resolved. The germline gives CDR1 SGHAT, CDR2 FQNNGV. The CDR3 totals 12 residues. Trimming stripped 7 bases from V and 7 bases from J, with 11 bases between. The CDR3 bases are TGTGCCAGCACCCCGGTTCATAATGAGCAGTTCTTC. Protein product: CASTPVHNEQFF.

The gene calls are TRBV2 and TRBJ2-5; D perhaps matches TRBD2 (7 bases). The CDR3 has 15 residues. V lost 4 bases to trimming and J lost 1 base, with 13 bases between them. The germline V gene has CDR1 SNHLY and CDR2 FYNNEI. This chain's CDR3 is CASSGRGGLQETQYF. The CDR3 DNA sequence: TGTGCCAGCAGTGGGAGGGGGGGCCTCCAAGAGACCCAGTACTTC.

The CDR3 loop reads CASSQGAGGEQYF. CDR3 sequence (DNA): TGTGCCAGCAGCCAAGGGGCGGGCGGCGAGCAGTACTTC. This rearrangement joins TRBV3-1 (or the pseudogene TRBV3-2) to TRBJ2-7; possible D gene TRBD2, 5 bases. This CDR3 contains 13 residues. Germline V CDR1 and CDR2: LGHDT, YNNKEL (reference sequence). V lost 1 base and J 6 bases, leaving 10 bases between the germline ends.

This sequence joins TRBV5-1 and TRBJ2-3; 7 bases line up with TRBD2. Trimming removed 0 bases from V and 1 base from J; junction bases left unmatched: 5. The CDR3 extends over 16 amino acids. The germline CDR1 and CDR2 sequences are SGHRS and YFSETQ. CDR3 amino acids: CASSLARGGGTDTQYF. Here the CDR3 DNA reads TGCGCCAGCAGCTTGGCCCGTGGGGGGGGCACAGATACGCAGTATTTT. Full variable domain (outside the CDR3, taken from reference TRBV5-1 and TRBJ2-3): KAGVTQTPRYLIKTRGQQVTLSCSPISGHRSVSWYQQTPGQGLQFLFEYFSETQRNKGNFPGRFSGRQFSNSRSEMNVSTLELGDSALYLCASSLARGGGTDTQYFGPGTRLTVL.

The rearrangement links TRBV27 to TRBJ1-1; TRBD1 might be the D (6 bases). Germline values: CDR1 MNHEY, CDR2 SMNVEV (reference sequence). This CDR3 is 13 amino acids long. Trimming pared 1 base from V and 5 bases from J, leaving 8 bases between. For the CDR3, the DNA is TGTGCCAGCAGTTTATTAGGGGGAACTGAAGCTTTCTTT. It codes for CASSLLGGTEAFF.

The chain is built from TRBV11-3 and TRBJ2-2; 7 bases are a match to TRBD1. V trimming: 5 bases; J trimming: 0 bases; junction bases outside the gene matches: 6. Germline CDR1 reads SGHNT; CDR2 reads YENEEA. The CDR3 covers 16 residues. The CDR3 DNA is TGTGCCAGCAGCCCATGGACAGGAACGAACACCGGGGAGCTGTTTTTT. Protein product: CASSPWTGTNTGELFF.